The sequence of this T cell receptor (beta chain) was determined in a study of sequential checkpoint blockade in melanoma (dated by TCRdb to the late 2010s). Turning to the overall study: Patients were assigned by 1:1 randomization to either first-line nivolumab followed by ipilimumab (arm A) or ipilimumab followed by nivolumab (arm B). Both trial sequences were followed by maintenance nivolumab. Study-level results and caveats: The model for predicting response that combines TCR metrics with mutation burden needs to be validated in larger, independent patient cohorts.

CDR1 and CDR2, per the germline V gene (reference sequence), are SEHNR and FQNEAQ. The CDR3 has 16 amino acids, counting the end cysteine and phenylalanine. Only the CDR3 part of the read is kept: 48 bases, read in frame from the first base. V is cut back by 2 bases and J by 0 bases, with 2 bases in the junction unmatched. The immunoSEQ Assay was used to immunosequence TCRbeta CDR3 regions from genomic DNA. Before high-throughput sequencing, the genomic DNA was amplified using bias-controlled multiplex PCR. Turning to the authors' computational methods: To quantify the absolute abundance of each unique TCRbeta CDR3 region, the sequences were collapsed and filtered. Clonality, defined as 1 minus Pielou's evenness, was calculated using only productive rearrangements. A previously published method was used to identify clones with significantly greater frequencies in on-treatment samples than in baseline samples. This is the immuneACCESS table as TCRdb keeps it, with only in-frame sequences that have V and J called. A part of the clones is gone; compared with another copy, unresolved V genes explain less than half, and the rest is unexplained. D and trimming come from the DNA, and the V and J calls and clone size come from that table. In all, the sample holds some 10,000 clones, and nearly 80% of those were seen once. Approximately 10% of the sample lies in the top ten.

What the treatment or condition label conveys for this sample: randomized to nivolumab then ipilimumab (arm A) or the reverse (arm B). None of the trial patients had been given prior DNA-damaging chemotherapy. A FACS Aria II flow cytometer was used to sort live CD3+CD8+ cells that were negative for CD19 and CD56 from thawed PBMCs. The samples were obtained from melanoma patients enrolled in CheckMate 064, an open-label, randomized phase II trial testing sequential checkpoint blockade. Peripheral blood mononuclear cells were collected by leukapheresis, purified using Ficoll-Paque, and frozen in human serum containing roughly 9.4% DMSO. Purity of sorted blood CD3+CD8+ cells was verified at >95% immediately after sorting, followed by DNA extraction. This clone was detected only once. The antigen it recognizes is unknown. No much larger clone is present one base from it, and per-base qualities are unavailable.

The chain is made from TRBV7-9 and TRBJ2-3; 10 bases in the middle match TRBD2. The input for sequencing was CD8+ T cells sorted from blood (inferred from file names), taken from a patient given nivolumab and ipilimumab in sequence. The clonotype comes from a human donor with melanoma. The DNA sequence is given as TGTGCCAGCAGCTTACTAGCGGGGGCGAGCACAGATACGCAGTATTTT. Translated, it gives CASSLLAGASTDTQYF.